The clone carrying this T cell receptor beta chain was picked up a small number of times. The sample originates from a study of cytotoxic CD8 clonotypes in ibrutinib-treated CLL. Germline V lookup: CDR1 SGHAT, CDR2 FQNNGV. CDR3 size: 13 residues. The ends were cut back, 1 base at V and 4 bases at J, with 4 bases in the middle. TCRdb's copy holds only in-frame clones and misses some; the assay was immunoSEQ multiplex PCR. Among roughly 58,000 clones, 50% to 70% were seen once, and the ten largest hold roughly a quarter. This chain links TRBV11-2 with TRBJ2-2; D call uncertain. This TCR was sampled from a human donor with chronic lymphocytic leukemia. This material consisted of PBMCs, taken at disease progression, from a patient treated with ibrutinib. In nucleotides, the CDR3 is TGTGCCAGCAGCTTAGTGGGCACCGGGGAGCTGTTTTTT. Translated, it gives CASSLVGTGELFF.